Presented here are 24 T cell receptor beta chains from one specimen sequenced in a study of cytomegalovirus exposure and HLA in healthy donors. PCR employed 60 Vbeta and 13 Jbeta primers. Here immunoSEQ multiplex PCR was the method, and the copy in TCRdb shows in-frame clones only, minus some. The repertoire includes 120,000 to 150,000 clones, around three quarters of them detected once, and 1.8% sits in the top ten. The sequencing sample was made of PBMCs. The receptor set was obtained from a man between 35 and 55 years old in good health and CMV-seronegative.

The chain couples TRBV7-3 to TRBJ2-7, with a possible D match to TRBD2 (5 bases). Germline V gives CDR1 SGHTA, CDR2 FQGTGA. With 2 bases removed from V and 7 bases from J, the gap between germline ends came to 12 bases. This CDR3 has 13 amino acids. DNA of the CDR3: TGTGCCAGCAGCTTAGCCGGGGTGGGAGAGCAGTACTTC. This translates into CASSLAGVGEQYF. Full variable domain (remainder filled in from reference TRBV7-3 and TRBJ2-7): GAGVSQTPSNKVTEKGKYVELRCDPISGHTALYWYRQSLGQGPEFLIYFQGTGAADDSGLPNDRFFAVRPEGSVSTLKIQRTERGDSAVYLCASSLAGVGEQYFGPGTRLTVT.

This chain joins TRBV25-1 and TRBJ2-7; D possibly corresponds to TRBD1 (5 bases). The CDR3 has 14 amino acids. CDR1 MGHDK and CDR2 SYGVNS come from the germline V gene. V lost 5 bases to trimming and J lost 2 bases, with 13 bases between them. CDR3 amino acids: CASSSPTATYEQYF. As DNA, the CDR3 is TGTGCCAGCAGTAGTCCGACAGCTACCTACGAGCAGTACTTC.

This chain joins TRBV19 and TRBJ1-4; 7 nucleotides align to TRBD1. This CDR3 comprises 15 residues. The V gene's germline CDR1 is LNHDA and CDR2 SQIVND (reference sequence). After removal of 1 base from V and 7 bases from J, the junction contained 6 bases not matched to a gene. CDR3: CASSIAHRGGEKLFF. The CDR3 region has the DNA TGTGCCAGTAGTATAGCGCACAGGGGAGGTGAAAAACTGTTTTTT.

Details on this clone: At one end, the junction sequence differs from germline, possibly due to a read error. V gene TRBV19 combines with J gene TRBJ2-4, with 8 bases lining up with TRBD2. Germline V gives CDR1 LNHDA, CDR2 SQIVND (reference sequence). This CDR3 has 14 amino acids. The CDR3 spells CATNPPGGVNSQYF. CDR3 DNA: TGTGCCACTAACCCCCCGGGAGGGGTAAACAGTCAGTACTTC.

The chain combines TRBV6-1 with TRBJ2-7; D ambiguous. V lost 6 bases, J lost 2 bases, and 14 bases lay in between. CDR1 and CDR2 from the germline V gene are MNHNS and SASEGT. CDR3 length: 14 amino acids. CDR3 nucleotide sequence: TGTGCCAGCAGGCCTTCGCGGCACCCCTACGAGCAGTACTTC. Amino acids: CASRPSRHPYEQYF.

V is TRBV19 and J is TRBJ2-7, with 7 bases fitting TRBD1. The V and J ends lost 1 base and 0 bases, in that order; junction bases with no gene match: 9. The CDR3 totals 17 residues. CDR1 LNHDA and CDR2 SQIVND come from the germline V gene (reference sequence). The CDR3 sequence: CASSIVYVTGASYEQYF. CDR3 bases: TGTGCCAGTAGTATAGTCTACGTTACAGGGGCCTCCTACGAGCAGTACTTC.

The chain recombines TRBV10-2 with TRBJ2-7, with TRBD2 matching over 15 bases. The germline gives CDR1 WSHSY, CDR2 SAAADI. The CDR3 runs to 18 residues. With V trimmed by 5 bases and J by 2 bases, 10 bases remained unmatched. The chain's CDR3 is CASSILQGLAGGPYEQYF. CDR3 DNA sequence: TGCGCCAGCAGTATTCTACAGGGACTAGCGGGGGGACCCTACGAGCAGTACTTC.

This CDR3 reads CASSGQVSSYNEQFF. CDR3 DNA sequence: TGTGCCAGCAGTGGACAGGTCAGCTCCTACAATGAGCAGTTCTTC. This sequence joins TRBV6-5 and TRBJ2-1, with 7 bases matching TRBD1. The V gene end was trimmed by 5 bases and the J gene end by 0 bases; junction bases not matched to a gene: 4. Germline values: CDR1 MNHEY, CDR2 SVGAGI. This CDR3 region has 15 residues.

This chain connects TRBV27 to TRBJ2-5; 8 bases map to TRBD1. The J call may be mistaken, given a closer DNA end match to TRBJ2-7. The CDR3 is made up of 15 amino acids. Per the germline V gene, CDR1 is MNHEY and CDR2 is SMNVEV (reference sequence). The CDR3 protein is CASSYRGFSSYEQYF. In DNA form, the CDR3 reads TGTGCCAGCAGTTACAGGGGGTTTAGCTCCTACGAGCAGTACTTC.

The V call is TRBV7-2, the J call TRBJ2-6, with D maybe TRBD2 (6 bases). The CDR3 is 18 amino acids. Between the trimmed V and J ends, which lost 3 bases and 0 bases, there was a span of 15 bases. CDR1 and CDR2 from the germline V gene are SGHTA and FQGNSA. The CDR3 is CASSFGVGGYSGANVLTF. CDR3 nucleotides: TGTGCCAGCAGCTTTGGCGTTGGAGGGTACTCTGGGGCCAACGTCCTGACTTTC.

The chain joins TRBV6-1 to TRBJ2-5; D remains ambiguous. The length of the CDR3 is 12 residues. Germline assignment: CDR1 MNHNS and CDR2 SASEGT. Trimming removed 6 bases at V and 8 bases at J, with 13 bases between. The DNA for the CDR3 is TGTGCCAGCAGGTACGACAAGAGAACCCAGTACTTC. It is translated as CASRYDKRTQYF.

The V call is TRBV11-2, the J call TRBJ1-1; TRBD1 matches at 9 bases. Unmatched junction bases numbered 15, after V lost 5 bases and J lost 11 bases. Germline CDR1 SGHAT, CDR2 FQNNGV. CDR3 size: 15 residues. Written as DNA, the CDR3 is TGTGCCAGCAGCATCACCCGGACAGGGGCCTCTTCTGCTTTCTTT. Its protein product is CASSITRTGASSAFF. Complete variable domain (other parts from reference TRBV11-2 and TRBJ1-1): EAGVAQSPRYKIIEKRQSVAFWCNPISGHATLYWYQQILGQGPKLLIQFQNNGVVDDSQLPKDRFSAERLKGVDSTLKIQPAKLEDSAVYLCASSITRTGASSAFFGQGTRLTVV.

V usage is TRBV5-6 and J usage is TRBJ1-6, with TRBD1 as a possible D gene (5 bases). Germline assignment: CDR1 SGHDT and CDR2 YYEEEE. This CDR3 has 16 amino acids. Trimming stripped 0 bases from V and 10 bases from J, with 17 bases between. The CDR3 protein is CASSLAGGVIGSPLHF. The CDR3 nucleotides are TGTGCCAGCAGCTTGGCCGGAGGGGTGATAGGCTCACCCCTCCACTTT.

The genes are TRBV7-2 and TRBJ2-1; D uncertain. The ends were cut back, 4 bases at V and 0 bases at J, with 13 bases in the middle. The germline V gene encodes CDR1 SGHTA and CDR2 FQGNSA. The CDR3 extends over 16 amino acids. CDR3 sequence reads: CASSYPFRYSYNEQFF. The CDR3 DNA reads as TGTGCCAGCAGCTATCCTTTCCGGTACTCCTACAATGAGCAGTTCTTC.

This clone has only one observation. The chain is built from TRBV5-4 and TRBJ1-6, with D tentatively TRBD1 (6 bases). Trimming cost V 0 bases and J 5 bases, with 15 bases left between them. Germline CDR1 SGHNT, CDR2 YYREEE (reference sequence). This CDR3 region has 17 residues. The CDR3 loop is CASSLARGGGDNSPLHF. CDR3 coding DNA: TGTGCCAGCAGCTTGGCCCGGGGAGGGGGTGATAATTCACCCCTCCACTTT.

This chain connects TRBV7-2 to TRBJ2-1; D is undetermined. This CDR3 region has 14 residues. V lost 4 bases and J lost 0, with 7 bases in between. Germline assignment: CDR1 SGHTA and CDR2 FQGNSA. The CDR3 spells CASSSRSSYNEQFF. The CDR3 DNA sequence: TGTGCCAGCAGCTCCAGAAGCTCCTACAATGAGCAGTTCTTC. The full variable domain, in which reference TRBV7-2 and TRBJ2-1 provide the parts outside the CDR3, is GAGVSQSPSNKVTEKGKDVELRCDPISGHTALYWYRQSLGQGLEFLIYFQGNSAPDKSGLPSDRFSAERTGGSVSTLTIQRTQQEDSAVYLCASSSRSSYNEQFFGPGTRLTVL.

Concerning this clone itself: Compared with germline, one end of the junction differs, possibly owing to a read error. The V call is TRBV6-1, the J call TRBJ2-6; tentative D call: TRBD2 (6 bases). The germline V gene has CDR1 MNHNS and CDR2 SASEGT. The CDR3 sequence is 17 residues long. CDR3 region: CASTETLGLSGANVLTF. The DNA for the CDR3 is TGTGCCAGCACTGAAACCCTGGGACTTTCTGGGGCCAACGTCCTGACTTTC.

The chain uses TRBV18 and TRBJ2-4; 15 bases are shared with TRBD2. The CDR3 contains 22 residues. V dropped 0 bases and J dropped 0; count of bases not matched to a gene: 12. Germline V CDR1 and CDR2: KGHSH, LQKENI. This CDR3 is CASSPPGLAGGPTPEAKNIQYF. DNA for the CDR3: TGTGCCAGCTCACCACCGGGACTAGCGGGAGGTCCGACCCCGGAAGCCAAAAACATTCAGTACTTC.

This clone has just one count. The gene calls are TRBV11-3 and TRBJ2-1, with unresolved D. CDR1 and CDR2 from the germline V gene are SGHNT and YENEEA. With 5 bases removed from V and 2 bases from J, the gap between germline ends came to 7 bases. This CDR3 has 13 residues. The CDR3 nucleotides are TGTGCCAGCAGCCCCGGTCCCTACAATGAGCAGTTCTTC. It is translated as CASSPGPYNEQFF. The whole variable domain, remainder taken from reference TRBV11-3 and TRBJ2-1, is EAGVVQSPRYKIIEKKQPVAFWCNPISGHNTLYWYLQNLGQGPELLIRYENEEAVDDSQLPKDRFSAERLKGVDSTLKIQPAELGDSAVYLCASSPGPYNEQFFGPGTRLTVL.

The chain is built from TRBV7-9 and TRBJ2-7; D remains unclear. The CDR3 consists of 14 residues. The V gene lost 2 bases and the J gene lost 3 bases, with 11 bases spanning the gap. CDR1 is SEHNR and CDR2 is FQNEAQ in the germline V gene (reference sequence). The CDR3, as DNA: TGTGCCAGCAGCTTAAGCTCTGTCGTCTACGAGCAGTACTTC. Residues: CASSLSSVVYEQYF. Looking up the rest from reference TRBV7-9 and TRBJ2-7 gives the full variable domain: DTGVSQNPRHKITKRGQNVTFRCDPISEHNRLYWYRQTLGQGPEFLTYFQNEAQLEKSRLLSDRFSAERPKGSFSTLEIQRTEQGDSAMYLCASSLSSVVYEQYFGPGTRLTVT.

The chain uses TRBV10-3 and TRBJ2-2; 8 nucleotides agree with TRBD2. V trimming: 8 bases; J trimming: 4 bases; junction bases outside the gene matches: 6. The CDR3 contains 14 residues. Germline V gives CDR1 ENHRY, CDR2 SYGVKD. The CDR3 loop is CAISPREGTGELFF. The CDR3 DNA sequence: TGTGCCATCTCCCCCCGGGAGGGCACCGGGGAGCTGTTTTTT.

V and J are TRBV9 and TRBJ2-7; 7 positions match TRBD2. V lost 0 bases and J lost 3; bases outside the gene matches: 9. This CDR3 contains 16 residues. Germline CDR1 SGDLS, CDR2 YYNGEE. DNA of the CDR3: TGTGCCAGCAGCGTAGAGGCAGGGAGGGCGAGCTACGAGCAGTACTTC. This sequence encodes CASSVEAGRASYEQYF.

This sequence joins TRBV28 and TRBJ2-3; TRBD1 agrees at 9 bases. Germline lookup yields CDR1 MDHEN and CDR2 SYDVKM. After removal of 6 bases from V and 2 bases from J, the junction contained 9 bases not matched to a gene. This CDR3 has 16 amino acids. The CDR3 DNA follows: TGTGCCAGCAGCCTGAAATGGACAGGGGTCACAGATACGCAGTATTTT. Translating it yields CASSLKWTGVTDTQYF.

This clone is a singleton in its sample. The same CDR3 is also encoded by other DNA sequences in this sample. V usage is TRBV29-1 and J usage is TRBJ2-7; possibly TRBD2 for D (6 bases). Trimming cost V 4 bases and J 0 bases, with 10 bases left between them. The CDR3 loop spans 13 amino acids. CDR1 SQVTM and CDR2 ANQGSEA come from the germline V gene. This chain's CDR3 is CSVVRDSSYEQYF. The CDR3 nucleotides read TGCAGCGTTGTGAGGGACTCCTCCTACGAGCAGTACTTC.